This TCR beta chain is from a study of T-cell reconstitution after alpha-beta-depleted transplantation in children. Unique molecular identifiers were incorporated when the TCRbeta library was constructed. TCRdb recomputed calls from the PCR reads with MiXCR, one row per CDR3 protein. The profile shows more than 200,000 distinct CDR3 sequences, 25% of them singletons. The table lists this clonotype with a few counts. Its antigen is still unknown. Findings and limits, study-wide: After transplant, high TCRbeta diversity at day 60 in some patients arose from surviving recipient T cells and thymic progenitors. Counts and diversity of T cells one year after transplant came mostly from newly produced T cells.

The sample here was PBMCs, taken before TCRalphabeta/CD19-depleted stem cell transplant. This receptor was identified in a girl aged 2 to 10 with Fanconi anemia, due to receive a stem cell transplant.

CDR3 DNA: TGTGCCAGCAGCTTAAAACTAGCGGGAGGGGTAAGCTCCTACAATGAGCAGTTCTTC. Translating gives CASSLKLAGGVSSYNEQFF. V usage is TRBV7-7 and J usage is TRBJ2-1; 13 nucleotides align to TRBD2. J gave up 0 bases and V 2 bases, and 7 bases lay outside the gene matches. CDR3 size: 19 residues. Germline loops: CDR1 SSHAT, CDR2 FNYEAQ (reference sequence).